A selection of T cell receptor beta chains follows, all from one sample in a study of shared clonotypes between healthy human individuals. The table came from immunoSEQ multiplex PCR; TCRdb's copy has only in-frame clones and leaves some out. The data contain about 490,000 clones, around 80% of them singletons. Material for sequencing was PBMCs. The receptor set was obtained from a woman aged 40 to 49 in good health. Some clones in this sample may be carry-over from other donors' samples. Both conserved end residues are part of each CDR3. The order of the fields is D gene, J gene, V gene, clone size, CDR3 protein, CDR3 DNA. A D gene is named only where the DNA matches it firmly. Not every row has a clone size; where given, it reads once, few, many or a size class.

. TRBJ2-2 TRBV6-4 . CASSPSTDTGELFF TGTGCCAGCAGTCCCTCGACAGACACCGGGGAGCTGTTTTTT
. TRBJ1-2 TRBV7-6 few CASSLEGWGYTF TGTGCCAGCAGCTTAGAGGGCTGGGGCTACACCTTC
TRBD1 TRBJ1-6 TRBV5-1 . CASSPGQDNSPLHF TGCGCCAGCAGCCCGGGACAGGATAATTCACCCCTCCACTTT
TRBD1 TRBJ1-2 TRBV28 . CASILGSGQGKGYTF TGTGCCAGCATCCTGGGCTCCGGACAGGGGAAGGGCTACACCTTC
TRBD1 TRBJ2-7 TRBV28 . CASEHAGTGGYEQYF TGTGCCAGCGAACACGCCGGGACAGGGGGTTACGAGCAGTACTTC
. TRBJ1-3 TRBV15 . CATSRDRAGFSGNTIYF TGTGCCACCAGCAGAGATCGGGCGGGTTTCTCTGGAAACACCATATATTTT
TRBD2 TRBJ2-2 TRBV30 once CAWSPLAGGRFPGELFF TGTGCCTGGAGTCCTCTAGCGGGAGGGCGTTTCCCCGGGGAGCTGTTTTTT
. TRBJ2-5 TRBV28 . CASSPGLGGAETQYF TGTGCCAGCAGTCCCGGACTAGGGGGAGCGGAGACCCAGTACTTC
. TRBJ2-6 TRBV11-2 . CASSLGQPAANVLTF TGTGCCAGCAGCTTAGGCCAACCTGCGGCCAACGTCCTGACTTTC
. TRBJ2-7 TRBV5-4 . CASSFYPGEQYF TGTGCCAGCAGCTTTTACCCGGGGGAGCAGTACTTC
. TRBJ1-5 TRBV28 . CASLSKPQHF TGTGCCAGCCTCAGCAAGCCCCAGCATTTT
. TRBJ2-1 TRBV10-3 . CAISESGAGVRNEQFF TGTGCCATCAGTGAGTCGGGGGCGGGAGTTCGCAATGAGCAGTTCTTC
. TRBJ2-1 TRBV7-8 once CASSLVQGSYNEQFF TGTGCCAGCAGCTTAGTTCAGGGTTCCTACAATGAGCAGTTCTTC
TRBD2 TRBJ2-7 TRBV19 . CASSRTSENYEQYF TGTGCCAGTAGTAGGACTAGCGAGAATTACGAGCAGTACTTC
. TRBJ2-7 TRBV14 . CASSPWIARGLGDEQYF TGTGCCAGCAGCCCCTGGATTGCCAGGGGCCTAGGTGACGAGCAGTACTTC
. TRBJ2-7 TRBV5-1 many CASSLGAIAYEQYF TGCGCCAGCAGCTTGGGAGCAATCGCCTACGAGCAGTACTTC
. TRBJ2-3 TRBV5-5 . CASSLDGNWADTQYF TGTGCCAGCAGCTTGGACGGAAACTGGGCAGATACGCAGTATTTT
TRBD2 TRBJ2-3 TRBV5-1 . CASSWGTSGEDTQYF TGCGCCAGCAGCTGGGGGACTAGCGGGGAGGATACGCAGTATTTT
TRBD1 TRBJ2-2 TRBV5-6 . CASSLSRGTGELFF TGTGCCAGCAGCTTGTCCAGGGGGACCGGGGAGCTGTTTTTT
. TRBJ1-1 TRBV28 . CASSPAGGSTEAFF TGTGCCAGCAGCCCGGCGGGGGGGAGCACTGAAGCTTTCTTT
TRBD2 TRBJ2-4 TRBV5-8 few CASSTWGGKNIQYF TGTGCCAGCAGTACTTGGGGGGGGAAAAACATTCAGTACTTC
. TRBJ1-1 TRBV29-1 few CSVDGLGTEAFF TGCAGCGTTGACGGACTTGGGACTGAAGCTTTCTTT
TRBD1 TRBJ1-2 TRBV28 . CASSSPGQGLGYTF TGTGCCAGCAGCTCCCCGGGACAGGGACTCGGCTACACCTTC
. TRBJ2-1 TRBV4-2 . CASSQGGLASAFGEQFF TGTGCCAGCAGCCAAGGGGGGCTAGCGAGCGCATTTGGTGAGCAGTTCTTC
. TRBJ2-5 TRBV2 . CASTQGRETQYF TGTGCCAGCACACAGGGGAGGGAGACCCAGTACTTC
TRBD2 TRBJ2-1 TRBV5-1 . CASTDPGTTTMMQFF TGCGCCAGCACCGATCCCGGGACTACTACAATGATGCAGTTCTTC
. TRBJ1-1 TRBV9 . CASSQGSKNTEAFF TGTGCCAGCAGCCAAGGTAGTAAGAACACTGAAGCTTTCTTT
. TRBJ1-1 TRBV5-1 . CASSLEWKDTEAFF TGCGCCAGCAGCTTGGAATGGAAGGACACTGAAGCTTTCTTT
. TRBJ1-4 TRBV30 . CAWTSGGANEKLFF TGTGCCTGGACCTCTGGGGGAGCTAATGAAAAACTGTTTTTT